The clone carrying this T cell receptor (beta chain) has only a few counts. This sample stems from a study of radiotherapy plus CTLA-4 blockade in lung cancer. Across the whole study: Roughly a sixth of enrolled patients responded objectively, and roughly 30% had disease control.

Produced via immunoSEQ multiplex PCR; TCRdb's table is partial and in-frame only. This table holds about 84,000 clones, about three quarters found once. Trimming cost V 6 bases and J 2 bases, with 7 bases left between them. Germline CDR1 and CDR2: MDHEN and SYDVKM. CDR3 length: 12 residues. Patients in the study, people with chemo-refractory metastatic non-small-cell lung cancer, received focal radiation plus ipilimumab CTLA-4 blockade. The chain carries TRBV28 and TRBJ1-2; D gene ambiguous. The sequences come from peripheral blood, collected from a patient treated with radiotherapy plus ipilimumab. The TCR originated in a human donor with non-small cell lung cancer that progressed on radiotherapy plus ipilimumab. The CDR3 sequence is CASSEGNYGYTF. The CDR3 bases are TGTGCCAGCAGCGAGGGAAACTATGGCTACACCTTC.